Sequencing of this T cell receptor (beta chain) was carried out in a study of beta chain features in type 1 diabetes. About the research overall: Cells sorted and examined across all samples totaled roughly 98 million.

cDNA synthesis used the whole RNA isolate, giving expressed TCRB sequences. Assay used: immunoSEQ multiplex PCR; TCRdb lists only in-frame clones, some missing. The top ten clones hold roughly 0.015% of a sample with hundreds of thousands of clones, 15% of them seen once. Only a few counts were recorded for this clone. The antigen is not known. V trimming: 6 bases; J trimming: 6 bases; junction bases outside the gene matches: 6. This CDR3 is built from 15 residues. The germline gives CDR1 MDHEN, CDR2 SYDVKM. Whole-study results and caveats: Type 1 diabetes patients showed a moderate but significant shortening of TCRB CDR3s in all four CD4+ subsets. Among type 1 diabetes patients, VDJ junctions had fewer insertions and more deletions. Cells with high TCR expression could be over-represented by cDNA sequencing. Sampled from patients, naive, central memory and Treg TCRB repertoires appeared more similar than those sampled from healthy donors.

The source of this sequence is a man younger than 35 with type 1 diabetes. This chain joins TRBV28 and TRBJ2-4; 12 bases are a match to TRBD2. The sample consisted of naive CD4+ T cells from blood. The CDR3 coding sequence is TGTGCCAGCAGCCAGACTAGCGGGAGTGGAAACATTCAGTACTTC. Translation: CASSQTSGSGNIQYF.